This entry describes one TCR beta chain. Antigen: not known. This specimen comes from a study of T-cell memory formation after mild COVID-19. Across the study: Largely donor-specific TCR clusters were found.

Notes on the study in general: The finding that pre-infection memory included some responding clones suggested that cross-reactive memory joined.

It was 5'RACE with constant-segment primers that produced the TCR alpha and TCR beta cDNA libraries, which carried sample barcodes and UMIs. From the 5' RACE reads, TCRdb called clonotypes with MiXCR, one entry per CDR3 protein. The repertoire holds hundreds of thousands of distinct CDR3 sequences, with about 20% as singletons. This CDR3 is built from 15 residues. With V trimmed by 5 bases and J by 4 bases, 6 bases remained unmatched. The germline CDR1 and CDR2 sequences are MDHEN and SYDVKM. The sequencing sample was made of PBMCs or a T cell subset sorted from them (not recorded which). This sequence was found in a man aged 18 to 29 who had mild COVID-19 (a few samples of this study predate the infection). Cell type and time point are not known. This sequence joins TRBV28 and TRBJ2-7, with 12 nucleotides matching TRBD2. The CDR3 is CASSPTSGGMYEQYV. CDR3 in DNA: TGTGCCAGCAGTCCGACTAGCGGGGGAATGTACGAGCAGTACGTC.